The 8 T cell receptor beta chains given below trace back to one sample, sequenced in a study of T cell clonotyping in hematopoietic cell transplantation. The assay was immunoSEQ multiplex PCR, and TCRdb's table has in-frame clones only and misses some. The repertoire holds approximately 4,300 clones, with 85% to 95% as singletons. Here the sequenced sample was peripheral blood mononuclear cells, taken 30 days after allogeneic stem cell transplant. Receptor source: a male patient aged 70 to 85 who had an allogeneic stem cell transplant from an unrelated donor, so T cells may come from the graft donor. Some clones in this sample may be carry-over from other donors' samples.

This chain connects TRBV4-2 to TRBJ2-7; 8 nucleotides align to TRBD2. Per the germline V gene, CDR1 is LGHNA and CDR2 is YNFKEQ. The CDR3 is 15 amino acids. Trimming removed 4 bases from V and 5 bases from J; junction bases left unmatched: 10. In DNA, the CDR3 is TGTGCCAGCAGCCCCGGGACTAGAGGTTCGGACGAGCAGTACTTC. It translates to CASSPGTRGSDEQYF.

The V and J genes are TRBV2 and TRBJ2-5; 9 bases align to TRBD2. CDR3 length: 11 amino acids. V was clipped by 6 bases and J by 12 bases; unmatched bases: 5. Germline values: CDR1 SNHLY, CDR2 FYNNEI. The CDR3 here is CASRGTSPKYF. The CDR3 bases are TGTGCCAGCAGGGGGACTAGCCCTAAGTACTTC.

The chain couples TRBV11-2 to TRBJ2-5; 10 bases are a match to TRBD1. The CDR3 consists of 19 residues. Germline V gene data show CDR1 as SGHAT and CDR2 as FQNNGV. J was trimmed by 1 base and V by 1 base; bases with no gene match: 12. This chain's CDR3 is CASSLVGLLGTGVQETQYF. The CDR3, as DNA: TGTGCCAGCAGCTTAGTCGGTCTTCTGGGGACAGGGGTCCAAGAGACCCAGTACTTC.

A note on this clone: Other DNA sequences in the sample encode the same CDR3. This chain uses TRBV4-1 with TRBJ2-3; D is ambiguous. The CDR3 extends over 15 amino acids. CDR1 MGHRA and CDR2 YSYEKL come from the germline V gene. Trimming removed 0 bases from V and 0 bases from J, with 7 bases in between. This CDR3 reads CASSQEPGSTDTQYF. The CDR3 region has the DNA TGCGCCAGCAGCCAAGAGCCGGGCAGCACAGATACGCAGTATTTT.

This chain links TRBV19 with TRBJ1-3; weak D call: TRBD1 (5 bases). Germline-derived CDR1 and CDR2 are LNHDA and SQIVND (reference sequence). V was pared by 4 bases and J by 2 bases, with 6 bases between. The CDR3 sequence is 13 residues long. This chain's CDR3 is CASSRGAGNTIYF. CDR3 sequence (DNA): TGTGCCAGTAGTAGAGGGGCTGGAAACACCATATATTTT.

V and J are TRBV5-4 and TRBJ2-7; D is perhaps TRBD2 (5 bases). Trimming pared 1 base from V and 1 base from J, leaving 21 bases between. Germline CDR1 SGHNT, CDR2 YYREEE (reference sequence). This CDR3 has 18 amino acids. In nucleotides, the CDR3 is TGTGCCAGCAGCTTGAAAACTAACCGGGTTCGAGGGTCCTACGAGCAGTACTTC. Translation gives CASSLKTNRVRGSYEQYF.

The V gene is TRBV4-1, the J gene TRBJ2-3, with D possibly matching TRBD2 (5 bases). This CDR3 region has 14 residues. CDR1 is MGHRA, CDR2 YSYEKL, per germline. V was cut by 0 bases and J by 8 bases, with 12 bases left in between. DNA of the CDR3: TGCGCCAGCAGCCAAGATGAGGGCGTAGGTACGCAGTATTTT. The encoded protein is CASSQDEGVGTQYF.

With respect to this clone: The same CDR3 arises from other DNA sequences in this sample as well. The chain uses TRBV2 and TRBJ1-1; D gene uncertain. The V end lost 0 bases, the J end lost 8 bases, and 16 bases lay between the germline ends. The germline CDR1 and CDR2 sequences are SNHLY and FYNNEI. The CDR3 is 15 residues long. Here the CDR3 reads CASSEAIGSPAEAFF. CDR3 coding DNA: TGTGCCAGCAGTGAAGCCATAGGATCCCCCGCCGAAGCTTTCTTT.